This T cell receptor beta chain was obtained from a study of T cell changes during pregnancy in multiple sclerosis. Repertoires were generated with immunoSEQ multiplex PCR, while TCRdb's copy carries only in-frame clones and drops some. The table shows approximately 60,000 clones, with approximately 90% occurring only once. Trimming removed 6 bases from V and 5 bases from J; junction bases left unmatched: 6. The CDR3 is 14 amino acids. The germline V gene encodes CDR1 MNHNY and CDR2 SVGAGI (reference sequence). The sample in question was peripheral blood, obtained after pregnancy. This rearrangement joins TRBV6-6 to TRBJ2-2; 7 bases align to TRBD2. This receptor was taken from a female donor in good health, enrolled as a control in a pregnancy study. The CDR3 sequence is CASSPAGDTGELFF. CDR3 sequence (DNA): TGTGCCAGCAGCCCCGCGGGGGATACCGGGGAGCTGTTTTTT.